The present TCR beta chain was sequenced within a study of T cells in women clearing cervical HPV infection (dated by TCRdb to the late 2010s). General notes on the study: The cases were approximately 23 women with histologically confirmed HPV16-related CIN3 or worse, and 2 of those women had invasive cancers. Cases and controls were matched on age within five years and on year of sample collection. Since only a few of the women had HLA typing available, the possibility that HLA type was acting as a confounder could not be ruled out. Cases had a median age of roughly 30 years compared with 38 for controls, and baseline characteristics showed no significant differences between the groups. Among cases, blood sampling occurred a median of 149 days after lesion detection, with an interquartile range of about 80 to 230 days. Nested within Costa Rica's Guanacaste HPV Natural History Study, an exploratory proof-of-principle case-control study compared TCR repertoires across cervical HPV16 outcomes. Blood from cases was drawn at the visit where the lesion was first identified, while blood from controls was drawn once the infection was no longer detected. The parent cohort enrolled 10,000 or so women aged 18 or older in Guanacaste, Costa Rica, during about 1992 to 1994 and followed them for approximately 7 years. As quality controls, five blinded duplicates were added to each group, bringing the total to about 60 samples made up of roughly 50 participants and approximately ten replicates. Controls were more than 20 women whose single incident HPV16 infection cleared within 12 months without precancer or cancer developing. General findings and caveats noted by the study authors: TRBV6-7 relative abundance was lower in cases than in controls (roughly 0.11% versus 0.16%; Bonferroni P = 0.0008). The cross-sectional design could not show whether the associations came before the infection or were a result of it, and neither effector/memory subsets nor HPV-specific T cells were isolated. Because T-cell numbers per sample were unknown, differences in richness could reflect varying T-cell content rather than repertoire biology. TCR repertoire richness was significantly higher in CIN3+ cases than in controls across sequencing depths, while evenness did not differ. Random forest classifiers combining richness and V gene abundances distinguished cases from controls with an estimated AUC of 0.83.

To note about this clone: Its antigen specificity is not known. The CDR3 end is not reached by the read, which stops 3 residues before it; the germline J gene fills it in.

The immunoSEQ assay used multiplex PCR to amplify TCR beta CDR3 regions from an average of approximately 1,100 ng of genomic DNA per sample. The assay corrected primer bias using a complete synthetic TCR repertoire to establish an amplification baseline. The amplicons were sequenced on the Illumina platform. The study's processing was this. Sequence errors were corrected by clustering with frequency ratios and a modified nearest-neighbor algorithm, and the sequences were then analyzed in the immunoSEQ Analyzer using IMGT gene definitions. At each rarefaction depth, TCR richness and evenness were averaged across 20 rarefaction repeats, and any sample with fewer sequences than the depth was left out. Wilcoxon rank sum tests with FDR correction were used to compare relative abundances of V, D and J genes between the groups. An intraclass correlation of just under 96% for TCR richness and an average of roughly 80% across 60 to 80 gene segments were obtained from the blinded duplicates. Held by TCRdb, this immuneACCESS table contains in-frame sequences only and omits some clones. Under half of the omission traces to an unresolved V gene where checked; the cause of the rest is unknown. V, J and clone size are those of that table, while D and trimming were read from the DNA. The sample table holds some 30,000 clones. Clones ranked in the top ten supply 3.1% of the sample.

Every participant had a single incident cervical HPV16 infection, and women with prevalent HPV16 infections were excluded. Cervical HPV DNA was detected by MY09/MY11 PCR and genotyped by dot-blot hybridization. Fifteen mL of heparinized blood were centrifuged, and the buffy coat was aliquoted, frozen at -30°C, then stored at -80°C. QIAGEN kits were used to extract genomic DNA from the buffy coat specimens. In the germline V gene, CDR1 corresponds to SGHAT and CDR2 to FQNNGV. V and J are trimmed by 0 bases and 4 bases, and the gene matches miss 3 bases of the junction. The CDR3 holds 15 amino acids from the cysteine to the phenylalanine. The DNA has 36 bases, all within the CDR3, and is read from base 1.

The sample taken for sequencing was blood buffy coat. This clonotype was sampled from a woman between 18 and 70 years old with a cervical HPV16 infection that either progressed to CIN3+ or cleared (not recorded which). The chain links TRBV11-2 with TRBJ2-1; TRBD2 lines up with 7 middle nucleotides. The CDR3 reads as follows: CASSLEGGVYNEQFF. The CDR3 DNA, read in part, is TGTGCCAGCAGCTTAGAGGGGGGGGTTTACAATGAG.